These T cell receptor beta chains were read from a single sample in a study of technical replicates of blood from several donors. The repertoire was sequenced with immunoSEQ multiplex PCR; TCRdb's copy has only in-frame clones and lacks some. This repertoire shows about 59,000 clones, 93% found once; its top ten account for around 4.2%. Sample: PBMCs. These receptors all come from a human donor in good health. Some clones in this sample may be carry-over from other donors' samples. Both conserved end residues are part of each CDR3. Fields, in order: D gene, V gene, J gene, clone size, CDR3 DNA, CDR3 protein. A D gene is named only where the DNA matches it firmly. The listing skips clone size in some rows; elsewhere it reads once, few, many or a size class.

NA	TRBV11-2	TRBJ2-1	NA	TGTGCCAGCAGCTCTAGCCGTTACAATGAGCAGTTCTTC	CASSSSRYNEQFF
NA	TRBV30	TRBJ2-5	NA	TGTGCCTGGAGTGTAGGGGGAGAGACCCAGTACTTC	CAWSVGGETQYF
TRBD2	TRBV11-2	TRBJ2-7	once	TGTGCCAGCAGCCCTAGCGGGGGCGAGCAGTACTTC	CASSPSGGEQYF
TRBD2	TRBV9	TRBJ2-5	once	TGTGCCAGCAGCGTAGGATTGAACGGCGGGGGGGCCCAAGAGACCCAGTACTTC	CASSVGLNGGGAQETQYF
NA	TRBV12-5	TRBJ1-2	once	TGTGCTAGTGGTTTGGCCGTTCCCCAGGCAGGGAACTATGGCTACACCTTC	CASGLAVPQAGNYGYTF
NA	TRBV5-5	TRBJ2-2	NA	TGTGCCAGCAGCTTTGCACAGGGAAACACCGGGGAGCTGTTTTTT	CASSFAQGNTGELFF
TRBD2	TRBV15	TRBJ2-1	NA	TGTGCCACCAACCACCGCGGGGGGAATATCGATGAGCAGTTCTTC	CATNHRGGNIDEQFF
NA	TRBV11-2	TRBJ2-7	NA	TGTGCCAGCAGCTTGTTTAGAGTTAGCTCCTACGAGCAGTACTTC	CASSLFRVSSYEQYF
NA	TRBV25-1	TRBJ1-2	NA	TGTGCCACCACTGGAACGGGGGAGTATTATGGCTACACCTTC	CATTGTGEYYGYTF
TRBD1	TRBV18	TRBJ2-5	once	TGTGCCAGCTCACCAAGAACGGGACAGGGTGAAGAGACCCAGTACTTC	CASSPRTGQGEETQYF
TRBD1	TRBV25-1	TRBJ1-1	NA	TGTGCCAGCAGTGAATTTACAGGGGGCGGGACTGAAGCTTTCTTT	CASSEFTGGGTEAFF
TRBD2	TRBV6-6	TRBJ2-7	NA	TGTGCCAGCAGTATGACTAGCGGCTCCTACGAGCAGTACTTC	CASSMTSGSYEQYF
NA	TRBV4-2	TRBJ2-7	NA	TGTGCCAGCAGCCAAGGAGGACAGCCCCCGGGCGAGCAGTACTTC	CASSQGGQPPGEQYF
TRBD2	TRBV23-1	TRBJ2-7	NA	TGCGCCAGCGTATGGGGTAGCGGGGGACAATTTTCCTACGAGCAGTACTTC	CASVWGSGGQFSYEQYF
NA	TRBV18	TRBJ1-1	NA	TGTGCCAGCTCCCCAGGAAGGGTAGCGGGTTTGGTTCGCACTGAAGCTTTCTTT	CASSPGRVAGLVRTEAFF
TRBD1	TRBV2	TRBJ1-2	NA	TGTGCCAGCAGATCGGAACAGGGGGCTTATGGCTACACCTTC	CASRSEQGAYGYTF
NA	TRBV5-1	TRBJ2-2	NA	TGCGCCAGCAGCTTGGTACGGGAGACCGGGGAGCTGTTTTTT	CASSLVRETGELFF
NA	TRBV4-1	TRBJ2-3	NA	TGCGCCAGCAGCCAAGGTGAGACAGATACGCAGTATTTT	CASSQGETDTQYF
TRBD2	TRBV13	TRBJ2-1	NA	TGTGCCAGCAGCACCCCTAGCGGGGGGGTTTATGAGCAGTTCTTC	CASSTPSGGVYEQFF
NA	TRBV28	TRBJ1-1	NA	TGTGCCAGCAGCCCTACAGGGCTGAACACTGAAGCTTTCTTT	CASSPTGLNTEAFF
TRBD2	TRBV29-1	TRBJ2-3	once	TGCAGCGGCCGACTAGCAGCAGATACGCAGTATTTT	CSGRLAADTQYF
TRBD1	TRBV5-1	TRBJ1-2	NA	TGCGCCAGCAGCTTGGCCGAGACAGGGACGTATGGCTACACCTTC	CASSLAETGTYGYTF
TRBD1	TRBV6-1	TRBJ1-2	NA	TGTGCCAGCAGTTCCTTGGGGACAGGGGCCTATGGCTACACCTTC	CASSSLGTGAYGYTF
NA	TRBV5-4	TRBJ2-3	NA	TGTGCCAGCAGCCGGGACTCAGGTGCCCCAGATACGCAGTATTTT	CASSRDSGAPDTQYF
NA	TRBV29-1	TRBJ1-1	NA	TGCAGCGGGCGAGGGCAGCGAGGCGGGAACACTGAAGCTTTCTTT	CSGRGQRGGNTEAFF
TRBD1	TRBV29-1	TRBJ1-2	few	TGCAGAGCCCCGGGACAGGGGAACTATGGCTACACCTTC	CRAPGQGNYGYTF
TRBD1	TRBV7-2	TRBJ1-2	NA	TGTGCCAGCAGCTCTCGGGACAGTACGGTTAACTATGGCTACACCTTC	CASSSRDSTVNYGYTF
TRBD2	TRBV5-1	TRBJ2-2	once	TGCGCCAGCACCTTTCGGCCCCCGGGACTAGGGGTCGCCGGGGAGCTGTTTTTT	CASTFRPPGLGVAGELFF